The rows below give T cell receptor beta chains drawn from one sample of a study of T cell changes during pregnancy in multiple sclerosis. This table comes from immunoSEQ multiplex PCR, and its TCRdb copy is limited to in-frame clones, with some not included. The data contain roughly 74,000 clones, roughly nine tenths of them seen just once; the ten biggest clones take up over 3%. The material was peripheral blood, obtained before pregnancy. The receptors stem from a female donor with multiple sclerosis, enrolled in a pregnancy study. CDR3s include the opening cysteine and the closing phenylalanine or tryptophan. The order of the fields is clone size, J gene, V gene, CDR3 protein. Clone size is shown for a subset of rows, as once, few, many or a class of expanded clone.

clone_size: .; j_call: TRBJ1-5; v_call: TRBV23-1; cdr3_aa: CAPGGTKISQPQHF
clone_size: .; j_call: TRBJ2-4; v_call: TRBV6-1; cdr3_aa: CASSALGQRQNIQYF
clone_size: .; j_call: TRBJ1-4; v_call: TRBV11-2; cdr3_aa: CASSLTVESRRGEKLFF
clone_size: .; j_call: TRBJ2-2; v_call: TRBV11-2; cdr3_aa: CASSSQLDTGELFF
clone_size: .; j_call: TRBJ2-7; v_call: TRBV5-4; cdr3_aa: CASSRYTPLGLAGAYEQYF
clone_size: .; j_call: TRBJ1-2; v_call: TRBV2; cdr3_aa: CASSAGTEKNYGYTF
clone_size: .; j_call: TRBJ1-6; v_call: TRBV7-9; cdr3_aa: CASSLVSSPLHF
clone_size: .; j_call: TRBJ2-3; v_call: TRBV7-2; cdr3_aa: CASSLLADTQYF
clone_size: .; j_call: TRBJ1-3; v_call: TRBV2; cdr3_aa: CASSVSGRNTIYF
clone_size: .; j_call: TRBJ1-1; v_call: TRBV7-9; cdr3_aa: CASSFPVNTEAFF
clone_size: .; j_call: TRBJ1-3; v_call: TRBV18; cdr3_aa: CASSPDSSRNTIYF
clone_size: .; j_call: TRBJ2-2; v_call: TRBV30; cdr3_aa: CARGTSGSLYTGELFF
clone_size: .; j_call: TRBJ2-3; v_call: TRBV27; cdr3_aa: CASTWTSGGTDTQYF
clone_size: .; j_call: TRBJ1-2; v_call: TRBV5-6; cdr3_aa: CASSLRYGYTF
clone_size: .; j_call: TRBJ2-7; v_call: TRBV6-4; cdr3_aa: CASSASGTSVYEQYF
clone_size: .; j_call: TRBJ2-1; v_call: TRBV29-1; cdr3_aa: CSVDSRTGGEQFF
clone_size: .; j_call: TRBJ2-5; v_call: TRBV14; cdr3_aa: CASSQESVQGRTQYF
clone_size: .; j_call: TRBJ1-2; v_call: TRBV6-6; cdr3_aa: CASSYDRAYDGYTF
clone_size: .; j_call: TRBJ2-1; v_call: TRBV11-2; cdr3_aa: CASQGGLSNEQFF
clone_size: .; j_call: TRBJ1-1; v_call: TRBV12-5; cdr3_aa: CASGLHTPLETEAFF
clone_size: .; j_call: TRBJ1-2; v_call: TRBV5-1; cdr3_aa: CASTSDRVYGYTF
clone_size: .; j_call: TRBJ2-2; v_call: TRBV29-1; cdr3_aa: CSVLSTGELFF
clone_size: .; j_call: TRBJ2-2; v_call: TRBV10-3; cdr3_aa: CAINTNNTGELFF
clone_size: once; j_call: TRBJ2-3; v_call: TRBV6-1; cdr3_aa: CASSVGKGFSTDTQYF
clone_size: .; j_call: TRBJ2-5; v_call: TRBV15; cdr3_aa: CATSNQQGVEETQYF
clone_size: .; j_call: TRBJ2-1; v_call: TRBV7-3; cdr3_aa: CASSRTSGGPNEQFF
clone_size: .; j_call: TRBJ1-3; v_call: TRBV6-6; cdr3_aa: CASSYRSVAGNTIYF
clone_size: .; j_call: TRBJ2-5; v_call: TRBV9; cdr3_aa: CASSAGLGLAETQYF
clone_size: .; j_call: TRBJ2-7; v_call: TRBV5-1; cdr3_aa: CASSLGYRVTSSYEQYF
clone_size: once; j_call: TRBJ1-2; v_call: TRBV4-3; cdr3_aa: CASSQDHAGGDYYGYTF
clone_size: .; j_call: TRBJ1-2; v_call: TRBV9; cdr3_aa: CASSPTGNVGYTF
clone_size: .; j_call: TRBJ1-2; v_call: TRBV18; cdr3_aa: CASSPNRGDNYGYTF
clone_size: .; j_call: TRBJ1-5; v_call: TRBV19; cdr3_aa: CASSTRQGQYQPQHF
clone_size: .; j_call: TRBJ2-1; v_call: TRBV25-1; cdr3_aa: CASSEYLGSLSTYNEQFF
clone_size: .; j_call: TRBJ1-1; v_call: TRBV2; cdr3_aa: CASSAPTGGSWAFF
clone_size: .; j_call: TRBJ1-2; v_call: TRBV6-6; cdr3_aa: CAIKRDRGNYGYTF
clone_size: .; j_call: TRBJ1-2; v_call: TRBV27; cdr3_aa: CASSSGRGTGVYGYTF
clone_size: once; j_call: TRBJ1-3; v_call: TRBV11-2; cdr3_aa: CASSLGTGGNTIYF
clone_size: .; j_call: TRBJ2-3; v_call: TRBV19; cdr3_aa: CASSSSGGGLTQYF
clone_size: .; j_call: TRBJ2-7; v_call: TRBV5-1; cdr3_aa: CASSLSPGTVLRASYEQYF
clone_size: .; j_call: TRBJ2-7; v_call: TRBV7-2; cdr3_aa: CASTTEGGPYEQYF
clone_size: .; j_call: TRBJ2-5; v_call: TRBV9; cdr3_aa: CASSVQGGVTSETQYF